This T cell receptor (beta chain) was obtained from a study of Ad26.COV2.S vaccination and SARS-CoV-2 variants (dated by TCRdb to 2020 to 2023). General notes on the study: Vaccine-arm donors came from COV1001, a multicentre, randomized, double-blind, placebo-controlled phase I-IIa trial of Ad26.COV2.S in healthy adults. Ad26.COV2.S was administered intramuscularly at 5 x 10^10 or 1 x 10^11 viral particles, either as a single shot or as two shots given 56 days apart. TCRbeta repertoire sequencing was used to assess the specificity and breadth of SARS-CoV-2-reactive T cell receptors after Ad26.COV2.S vaccination. The TCR-sequenced set comprised about 30 samples: around 20 Ad26.COV2.S vaccine recipients, 5 placebo recipients and 8 SARS-CoV-2 convalescent individuals. Trial participants were randomized into five groups of five, in which low-dose or high-dose Ad26.COV2.S was given once or twice, or placebo was given on both occasions. Blinding of investigators to trial group allocation was maintained during experiments and outcome assessment. On the study overall, not on this receptor specifically: The authors noted that total T cell responses may have been underestimated by the TCR breadth and depth analyses. Vaccine and placebo recipients had comparable non-spike TCR breadth, which fits with the vaccine containing only spike. After vaccination, spike-specific CD8+ and CD4+ T cell responses were reported to show substantial breadth. Comparing responses between vaccine doses or regimens was not something the study was powered to do. Compared with placebo recipients, Ad26.COV2.S recipients showed higher spike-specific TCR breadth (P = 0.0014).

Notes on this clone: What this receptor recognizes is not known. Base-call qualities are not available, and no considerably larger clone is one nucleotide away.

TCRbeta CDR3 regions were sequenced with the immunoSEQ Assay. After extraction, genomic DNA underwent amplification by bias-controlled multiplex PCR, followed by high-throughput sequencing. The study's processing was this. To quantify the absolute abundance of every unique TCRbeta CDR3 region, sequences were collapsed and filtered. Usable DNA was measured by amplifying reference genes present in all nucleated cells, and TCRbeta template counts were normalized to that usable DNA to estimate T cell fraction. Repertoire TCRs were annotated as SARS-CoV-2-specific by exact matching of V gene, CDR3 amino acid sequence and J gene to a known reactive TCR set. The reference SARS-CoV-2 TCR set was obtained from MIRA and was filtered for enrichment in COVID-19-positive ImmuneCODE repertoires, whereby public or cross-reactive TCRs were removed. Using the MIRA antigens, annotated TCRs were further analysed by specific ORF or by position within an ORF. Breadth was defined as the number of annotated unique rearrangements divided by the total number of unique productive rearrangements, and depth was defined as the summed frequency of the annotated unique rearrangements. Group comparisons of TCR breadth used two-sided Wilcoxon rank-sum tests. Here the immuneACCESS table is served through TCRdb, limited to in-frame sequences with V and J called. Missing clones are a known gap in these copies; in checked studies unresolved V genes cover under half, and the rest lacks a known reason. Clone size and V and J calls were adopted from that table, with D and trimming inferred from the DNA. Across this sample there are about 350,000 clones, with around 90% seen only once. Together, the top ten hold 5.5% to 7% of the sample.

The sample's treatment or condition, from its label and the paper: approximately 18 received Ad26.COV2.S at low or high dose, single or two shots; several received placebo; per-sample allocation not given. Repertoires of vaccine and placebo recipients were sequenced from samples collected on day 63 after the first injection. In Cohort 1b, about 25 adults aged 18-55 years were enrolled at a single site in Boston, USA, between 29 July and 7 August 2020. Ad26.COV2.S consisted of a replication-incompetent adenovirus type 26 vector by which a prefusion-stabilized SARS-CoV-2 spike protein from the original Wuhan strain was expressed. The CDR3 covers 11 residues, taking in both the cysteine and the phenylalanine. The DNA shown is the 33-base CDR3, in frame from base 1. V is reduced by 7 bases and J by 8 bases, leaving a spacing of 11 bases between them. The germline V gene supplies CDR1 MGHDK and CDR2 SYGVNS.

Sequenced here: peripheral blood, sampled in a trial of Ad26.COV2.S vaccine versus placebo. The rearrangement joined TRBV25-1 to TRBJ1-2; no D gene call is confident. The origin of this receptor is a person aged 18 to 59 who received the Ad26.COV2.S COVID-19 vaccine or a placebo. The DNA is TGTGCCAGCAAGGGCCTCGGCGGCTACACCTTC. Its translation is CASKGLGGYTF.